Shown below are 2 T cell receptor beta chains from a single sample sequenced in a study of T cell responses to AZD1222 COVID-19 vaccine. Assay used: immunoSEQ multiplex PCR; TCRdb lists only in-frame clones, some missing. Altogether around 150,000 clones are present, roughly 89% being singletons, with the ten largest covering 1.9%. The input for sequencing was peripheral blood, taken on day 0 of AZD1222 vaccination. Source of these receptors: an adult in good health.

V and J are TRBV9 and TRBJ2-1; 7 positions agree with TRBD1. V lost 2 bases, J lost 4 bases, and 21 bases stayed unmatched. Germline CDR1 is SGDLS and CDR2 is YYNGEE. This CDR3 comprises 20 residues. The CDR3 region has the DNA TGTGCCAGCAGCGTCGGGGCCTCAACAGGGGCCGACCGAATTTACAATGAGCAGTTCTTC. It encodes CASSVGASTGADRIYNEQFF.

The J gene is TRBJ2-7, the V gene TRBV6-1; no clear D. The ends were cut back, 3 bases at V and 1 base at J, with 10 bases in the middle. This CDR3 is 14 amino acids long. CDR1 is MNHNS, CDR2 SASEGT, per germline. CDR3 sequence (DNA): TGTGCCAGCAGTGATCAGGTAGGGTCCTACGAGCAGTACTTC. Its protein product is CASSDQVGSYEQYF.